Listed below are T cell receptor beta chains from one sample, sequenced in a study of response to subunit inactivated influenza vaccine. TCRdb used MiXCR to reprocess the RT-PCR reads, holding one entry per CDR3 protein. The sample has 550,000 to 650,000 distinct CDR3 sequences; about an eighth are singletons. Here the sequenced sample was PBMCs from blood, taken on the day of vaccination. These receptors all come from a man aged 50 to 59 who received an inactivated influenza vaccine. Each CDR3 is given with its conserved first and last residue. Only some rows state a clone size, as once, few, many or a class for expanded clones.

J: TRBJ1-1
size: few
V: TRBV3-1
length: 12
CDR3: CASSHGDSAAFF

J: TRBJ2-3
size: -
V: TRBV27
length: 16
CDR3: CASSLTGTGAADTQYF

J: TRBJ2-3
size: few
V: TRBV6-2/TRBV6-3
length: 15
CDR3: CASGQRSGGTDTQYF

J: TRBJ2-3
size: few
V: TRBV4-2
length: 16
CDR3: CASSQPIAGSTDTQYF

J: TRBJ2-5
size: few
V: TRBV7-2
length: 13
CDR3: CASSQDWGETQYF

J: TRBJ2-3
size: -
V: TRBV15
length: 15
CDR3: CATSRPGLITDTQYF

J: TRBJ1-5
size: -
V: TRBV15
length: 16
CDR3: CATSRDLRQGGQPQHF

J: TRBJ2-1
size: few
V: TRBV7-8
length: 15
CDR3: CASSLEQVSYNEQFF

J: TRBJ2-5
size: -
V: TRBV19
length: 15
CDR3: CASNSGDASGETQYF

J: TRBJ2-5
size: -
V: TRBV24-1
length: 16
CDR3: CATSDLRMGQIETQYF

J: TRBJ2-1
size: -
V: TRBV5-6
length: 16
CDR3: CASSLRGRVKSVRQFF

J: TRBJ2-7
size: -
V: TRBV9
length: 15
CDR3: CASSVGLAGGYEQYF

J: TRBJ2-7
size: -
V: TRBV5-1
length: 14
CDR3: CASGQTPFTYEQYF

J: TRBJ2-7
size: few
V: TRBV19
length: 14
CDR3: CASSSLSTAYEQYF

J: TRBJ2-5
size: few
V: TRBV29-1
length: 15
CDR3: CSVTLAGGVQETQYF

J: TRBJ2-3
size: -
V: TRBV20-1
length: 12
CDR3: CSASLTTDTQYF

J: TRBJ2-5
size: few
V: TRBV3-1
length: 16
CDR3: CASSQEFRKGRETQYF

J: TRBJ1-4
size: -
V: TRBV15
length: 14
CDR3: CATSFGQGNEKLFF

J: TRBJ2-7
size: many
V: TRBV20-1
length: 16
CDR3: CSAQGGLAGDTYEQYF

J: TRBJ2-2
size: few
V: TRBV7-8
length: 17
CDR3: CASSLALAGVNTGELFF

J: TRBJ1-1
size: many
V: TRBV6-5
length: 16
CDR3: CASSYSAGPPNTEAFF

J: TRBJ2-2
size: -
V: TRBV12-3/TRBV12-4
length: 17
CDR3: CASSRTTSGREVGELFF

J: TRBJ2-2
size: -
V: TRBV10-3
length: 14
CDR3: CAISESISPGELFF

J: TRBJ2-3
size: -
V: TRBV15
length: 15
CDR3: CATSRDRVGTDTQYF

J: TRBJ2-5
size: -
V: TRBV6-5
length: 14
CDR3: CASSYSPAQETQYF

J: TRBJ2-7
size: -
V: TRBV11-2
length: 16
CDR3: CASSQRGTGISYEQYF

J: TRBJ2-7
size: few
V: TRBV28
length: 15
CDR3: CASSFLGGAHDEQYF

J: TRBJ2-2
size: many
V: TRBV20-1
length: 14
CDR3: CSARGQGNTGELFF

J: TRBJ2-7
size: -
V: TRBV4-3
length: 15
CDR3: CASSLDSPADYEQYF

J: TRBJ2-7
size: -
V: TRBV20-1
length: 15
CDR3: CSAPTSGVMSYEQYF

J: TRBJ1-2
size: -
V: TRBV5-1
length: 14
CDR3: CASSREGANYGYTF

J: TRBJ2-3
size: many
V: TRBV4-2
length: 17
CDR3: CASSLTSRAGSTDTQYF

J: TRBJ1-6
size: few
V: TRBV5-1
length: 15
CDR3: CASSGGTGDNSPLHF

J: TRBJ2-5
size: many
V: TRBV4-1
length: 14
CDR3: CASSPGVNQETQYF

J: TRBJ2-6
size: few
V: TRBV24-1
length: 16
CDR3: CATSEPDRAGANVLTF

J: TRBJ2-7
size: few
V: TRBV20-1
length: 13
CDR3: CSATPGLGREQYF

J: TRBJ2-3
size: few
V: TRBV27
length: 13
CDR3: CASSPETTPAQYF

J: TRBJ2-5
size: many
V: TRBV4-3
length: 13
CDR3: CASSQDFAETQYF

J: TRBJ1-1
size: -
V: TRBV20-1
length: 14
CDR3: CSARKGTGSSSAFF

J: TRBJ1-2
size: -
V: TRBV29-1
length: 14
CDR3: CSAGLRLGFYGYTF

J: TRBJ2-7
size: few
V: TRBV20-1
length: 14
CDR3: CSACVGGLNYEQYF

J: TRBJ1-2
size: -
V: TRBV9
length: 14
CDR3: CASSALTANYGYTF

J: TRBJ2-7
size: few
V: TRBV5-1
length: 15
CDR3: CASSATPASSREQYF

J: TRBJ2-1
size: many
V: TRBV28
length: 16
CDR3: CASSLLAGGSYNEQFF

J: TRBJ2-7
size: few
V: TRBV24-1
length: 18
CDR3: CATSNITPGLAGSYEQYF

J: TRBJ2-2
size: few
V: TRBV5-1
length: 15
CDR3: CASSLAGQGAGELFF

J: TRBJ2-5
size: few
V: TRBV5-1
length: 15
CDR3: CASSLSNIDGETQYF

J: TRBJ1-3
size: -
V: TRBV19
length: 13
CDR3: CASRRGLGNTIYF

J: TRBJ2-7
size: -
V: TRBV15
length: 14
CDR3: CATSGQGLGYEQYF

J: TRBJ2-5
size: -
V: TRBV2
length: 14
CDR3: CASSKGLAEETQYF